The rows below give T cell receptor beta chains drawn from one sample of a study of T-cell memory formation after mild COVID-19. TCRdb reprocessed the 5' RACE reads via MiXCR and lists one record per CDR3 protein. The sample has 250,000 to 350,000 distinct CDR3 sequences, more than 15% seen once. What was sequenced was PBMCs or a T cell subset sorted from them (not recorded which). These receptors were collected from a man younger than 30 who had mild COVID-19 (a few samples of this study predate the infection). Cell type and time point are not known. The CDR3 runs from the conserved cysteine through the conserved F or W. D genes are given only for firm matches. Not every row has a clone size; where given, it reads once, few, many or a size class.

size: NA
D: TRBD1
J: TRBJ2-4
V: TRBV19
CDR3: CASSPDLGQVNIQYF
DNA: TGTGCCAGTAGTCCCGACCTGGGACAGGTAAACATTCAGTACTTC

size: few
D: TRBD1
J: TRBJ1-1
V: TRBV6-2/TRBV6-3
CDR3: CASRETGGEVTEAFF
DNA: TGTGCCAGCAGGGAAACAGGGGGCGAGGTCACTGAAGCTTTCTTT

size: few
D: NA
J: TRBJ1-1
V: TRBV4-1
CDR3: CASSGEGAEAFF
DNA: TGCGCCAGCAGCGGGGAAGGGGCTGAAGCTTTCTTT

size: NA
D: NA
J: TRBJ1-1
V: TRBV12-3/TRBV12-4
CDR3: CASSFHDGTEAFF
DNA: TGTGCCAGCAGTTTCCACGACGGCACTGAAGCTTTCTTT

size: few
D: TRBD2
J: TRBJ2-1
V: TRBV7-2
CDR3: CASSFRAGEINEQFF
DNA: TGTGCCAGCAGCTTTAGGGCGGGGGAAATAAATGAGCAGTTCTTC

size: NA
D: NA
J: TRBJ1-1
V: TRBV7-8
CDR3: CASSLALTVVNTEAFF
DNA: TGTGCCAGCAGCTTAGCGCTGACGGTGGTGAACACTGAAGCTTTCTTT

size: few
D: TRBD1
J: TRBJ2-1
V: TRBV5-1
CDR3: CASTLQGEQFF
DNA: TGCGCCAGCACCCTACAGGGGGAGCAGTTCTTC

size: few
D: TRBD2
J: TRBJ2-1
V: TRBV7-3
CDR3: CASSPSTSHEQFF
DNA: TGTGCCAGCAGCCCCTCGACTAGCCATGAGCAGTTCTTC

size: many
D: NA
J: TRBJ2-1
V: TRBV7-9
CDR3: CASSQVYNEQFF
DNA: TGTGCCAGCAGCCAGGTCTACAATGAGCAGTTCTTC

size: few
D: TRBD2
J: TRBJ2-5
V: TRBV10-3
CDR3: CAISPPGGMETQYF
DNA: TGTGCCATCAGCCCTCCGGGAGGGATGGAGACCCAGTACTTC

size: NA
D: NA
J: TRBJ2-2
V: TRBV2
CDR3: CASSEVPANTGELFF
DNA: TGTGCCAGCAGTGAGGTCCCTGCGAACACCGGGGAGCTGTTTTTT

size: NA
D: NA
J: TRBJ2-1
V: TRBV4-3
CDR3: CASSHDTYNEQFF
DNA: TGCGCCAGCAGCCACGATACCTACAATGAGCAGTTCTTC

size: many
D: NA
J: TRBJ2-5
V: TRBV5-1
CDR3: CASSLEGPNETQYF
DNA: TGCGCCAGCAGCTTGGAGGGTCCTAATGAGACCCAGTACTTC

size: few
D: NA
J: TRBJ1-6
V: TRBV5-1
CDR3: CASRGGDTDNSPLHF
DNA: TGCGCCAGCCGAGGCGGGGACACCGATAATTCACCCCTCCACTTT

size: many
D: NA
J: TRBJ2-3
V: TRBV28
CDR3: CASRGQSGSTDTQYF
DNA: TGTGCCAGCAGGGGACAATCAGGCAGCACAGATACGCAGTATTTT

size: NA
D: TRBD2
J: TRBJ2-3
V: TRBV28
CDR3: CASTIGTISTDTQYF
DNA: TGTGCCAGCACCATCGGGACTATAAGCACAGATACGCAGTATTTT

size: NA
D: TRBD1
J: TRBJ2-7
V: TRBV3-1
CDR3: CASSRSGQGYEQYF
DNA: TGTGCCAGCAGCCGGTCTGGACAGGGCTACGAGCAGTACTTC

size: few
D: NA
J: TRBJ2-5
V: TRBV11-2
CDR3: CASSLRARQETQYF
DNA: TGTGCCAGCAGCTTACGGGCACGCCAAGAGACCCAGTACTTC

size: few
D: NA
J: TRBJ1-1
V: TRBV12-3/TRBV12-4
CDR3: CASTPQGLTEAFF
DNA: TGTGCCAGCACCCCGCAGGGGCTGACTGAAGCTTTCTTT

size: many
D: NA
J: TRBJ1-6
V: TRBV7-8
CDR3: CASSTTTRDSTYNSPLHF
DNA: TGTGCCAGCAGCACAACTACCCGGGACTCCACCTATAATTCACCCCTCCACTTT

size: few
D: NA
J: TRBJ2-3
V: TRBV7-2
CDR3: CASSRGIHGDTQYF
DNA: TGTGCCAGCAGCCGCGGCATTCATGGGGATACGCAGTATTTT

size: NA
D: TRBD1
J: TRBJ2-5
V: TRBV12-3/TRBV12-4
CDR3: CASSLEQGREETQYF
DNA: TGTGCCAGCAGTTTAGAACAGGGGCGCGAAGAGACCCAGTACTTC